Presented here are 15 T cell receptor beta chains from one specimen sequenced in a study of cytomegalovirus exposure and HLA in healthy donors. Amplification used 60 Vbeta primers and 13 Jbeta primers. TCRdb keeps only in-frame clones here, not all; method: immunoSEQ multiplex PCR. This sample carries around 150,000 clones, approximately 75% of them seen once, and the ten largest clones take approximately 3.7%. The sample consisted of PBMCs. These receptors all stem from a man aged 30 to 45 in good health and CMV-seropositive.

The chain carries TRBV27 and TRBJ2-5; TRBD2 agrees at 11 bases. V was clipped by 5 bases and J by 2 bases; unmatched bases: 7. Germline CDR1 is MNHEY and CDR2 is SMNVEV (reference sequence). This CDR3 spans 16 amino acids. This CDR3 reads CASSLERTSGQETQYF. The CDR3 nucleotides read TGTGCCAGCAGTCTTGAACGGACTAGCGGGCAAGAGACCCAGTACTTC.

The genes are TRBV5-1 and TRBJ2-1; 9 bases are shared with TRBD1. V lost 3 bases and J lost 5; bases outside the gene matches: 9. Germline V lookup: CDR1 SGHRS, CDR2 YFSETQ. There are 16 residues in the CDR3. CDR3 coding DNA: TGCGCCAGCAGCTCGCCCCCGGGACAGGGCAACAATGAGCAGTTCTTC. Residues: CASSSPPGQGNNEQFF. The full variable domain, its missing parts supplied by reference TRBV5-1 and TRBJ2-1, is KAGVTQTPRYLIKTRGQQVTLSCSPISGHRSVSWYQQTPGQGLQFLFEYFSETQRNKGNFPGRFSGRQFSNSRSEMNVSTLELGDSALYLCASSSPPGQGNNEQFFGPGTRLTVL.

This clone came up once. The chain employs TRBV5-1 and TRBJ2-1; 7 positions match TRBD2. The CDR3 is 16 amino acids. CDR1 is SGHRS, CDR2 YFSETQ, per germline. The V and J ends lost 4 bases and 1 base, in that order; junction bases with no gene match: 8. CDR3 nucleotide sequence: TGCGCCAGCAGCGGGAGGGTAGCAGGGTCCTACAATGAGCAGTTCTTC. Amino acid sequence: CASSGRVAGSYNEQFF.

This chain joins TRBV4-3 and TRBJ2-7, with D possibly being TRBD2 (6 bases). V was cut by 0 bases and J by 2 bases, with 8 bases left in between. The CDR3 is 14 residues long. CDR1 is LGHNA, CDR2 YSLEER, per germline. CDR3 sequence (DNA): TGCGCCAGCAGCCAAGATCGGGGGACCTACGAGCAGTACTTC. Translating it yields CASSQDRGTYEQYF.

The chain links TRBV25-1 to TRBJ2-2; 7 nucleotides line up with TRBD2. The CDR3 length is 15 residues. The trim removed 7 bases at V and 4 bases at J, leaving 9 bases unmatched. Germline lookup yields CDR1 MGHDK and CDR2 SYGVNS. The CDR3 sequence: CASTSWGGGTGELFF. Written as DNA, the CDR3 is TGTGCCAGCACCTCGTGGGGGGGAGGCACCGGGGAGCTGTTTTTT.

This clone was seen a single time. CDR3 coding DNA: TGCGCCAGCACCCTAAGGGGGACTACCAACACCGGGGAGCTGTTTTTT. Protein sequence: CASTLRGTTNTGELFF. V is TRBV4-1 and J is TRBJ2-2; D is perhaps TRBD2 (7 bases). CDR1 is MGHRA and CDR2 is YSYEKL in the germline V gene. The CDR3 runs to 16 residues. V lost 7 bases and J lost 2, with 17 bases in between.

The V and J genes are TRBV28 and TRBJ2-7; perhaps TRBD1 as D (6 bases). CDR3 size: 15 residues. Germline lookup yields CDR1 MDHEN and CDR2 SYDVKM. Trimming pared 4 bases from V and 1 base from J, leaving 14 bases between. The CDR3 reads CASSSPTGLSYEQYF. The CDR3 DNA follows: TGTGCCAGCAGTTCCCCGACAGGATTATCCTACGAGCAGTACTTC.

This clone appeared once. J is TRBJ2-3 and V is TRBV12-5; tentative D call: TRBD1 (5 bases). The CDR3 covers 14 residues. Trimming took off 3 bases at V and 5 bases at J, with 12 bases between the two ends. From germline, CDR1 is LGHNT and CDR2 FRNRAP. CDR3 nucleotide sequence: TGTGCTAGTGGTTTCCCCCCCAGGGAAGATACGCAGTATTTT. Protein: CASGFPPREDTQYF.

V and J are TRBV6-6 and TRBJ2-7, with D possibly being TRBD1 (6 bases). This CDR3 has 11 residues. Trimming left V 5 bases short and J 6 bases short, with 8 bases between. Germline V gives CDR1 MNHNY, CDR2 SVGAGI (reference sequence). The DNA of the CDR3 is TGTGCCAGCAGTCCACAGGGCGAGCAGTACTTC. It yields the protein CASSPQGEQYF.

The chain links TRBV6-5 to TRBJ2-7, with 8 bases fitting TRBD1. CDR1 and CDR2 from the germline V gene are MNHEY and SVGAGI. CDR3 size: 15 residues. The trim removed 0 bases at V and 0 bases at J, leaving 1 base unmatched. The CDR3 spells CASSYSGQDSYEQYF. The DNA for the CDR3 is TGTGCCAGCAGTTACTCGGGACAGGACTCCTACGAGCAGTACTTC.

This clone has only one observation. The same CDR3 also results from other DNA sequences found in this sample. V usage is TRBV5-6 and J usage is TRBJ2-7; a weak D match, TRBD2 (6 bases). The CDR3 length is 12 residues. The germline V gene has CDR1 SGHDT and CDR2 YYEEEE. V was shortened by 4 bases and J by 5 bases, with 10 bases between the two germline ends. CDR3 sequence reads: CASSLTGDEQYF. The CDR3 nucleotides read TGTGCCAGCAGCCTAACGGGGGACGAGCAGTACTTC.

The CDR3 spells CASSPRLAGDTGELFF. The CDR3 region has the DNA TGTGCCAGCAGCCCCCGACTAGCGGGGGACACCGGGGAGCTGTTTTTT. This chain links TRBV7-9 with TRBJ2-2; 12 bases line up with TRBD2. The J segment lost 3 bases and the V segment lost 5 bases, leaving 4 bases of the junction unmatched. CDR1 is SEHNR, CDR2 FQNEAQ, per germline (reference sequence). The CDR3 spans 16 residues. The variable domain in full, with the rest retrieved from reference TRBV7-9 and TRBJ2-2, is DTGVSQNPRHKITKRGQNVTFRCDPISEHNRLYWYRQTLGQGPEFLTYFQNEAQLEKSRLLSDRFSAERPKGSFSTLEIQRTEQGDSAMYLCASSPRLAGDTGELFFGEGSRLTVL.

The J gene is TRBJ1-6, the V gene TRBV10-1, with TRBD1 identical over 11 bases. V gave up 4 bases and J gave up 9 bases; unmatched junction bases: 5. Germline V gene lookup returns CDR1 WNHNN and CDR2 SYGVQD (reference sequence). CDR3 length equals 15 residues. Here the CDR3 reads CASSAGTGGRSPLHF. The CDR3, as DNA: TGCGCCAGCAGTGCCGGGACAGGGGGTCGTTCACCCCTCCACTTT.

The chain is built from TRBV2 and TRBJ1-3; TRBD1 matches at 7 bases. The V gene end was trimmed by 6 bases and the J gene end by 0 bases; junction bases not matched to a gene: 2. The CDR3 totals 14 residues. Germline V gene lookup returns CDR1 SNHLY and CDR2 FYNNEI. The CDR3 nucleotides are TGTGCCAGCAGCCAGGGGGTCTCTGGAAACACCATATATTTT. It translates to CASSQGVSGNTIYF.

The CDR3 sequence is CASSQDYTAAYGYTF. DNA for the CDR3: TGTGCCAGCAGCCAAGATTACACAGCCGCGTATGGCTACACCTTC. This rearrangement joins TRBV14 to TRBJ1-2; D remains ambiguous. Germline loops: CDR1 SGHDN, CDR2 FVKESK. The CDR3 covers 15 residues. Trimming took 0 bases from V and 5 from J, leaving 13 bases between them.